This T cell receptor (beta chain) originates from a study of cytomegalovirus exposure and HLA in healthy donors. Across the study: Genetic ancestry analysis placed around four fifths of the roughly 400 donors that were genotyped in the Caucasian-associated cluster.

Primers: 60 Vbeta forward and 13 Jbeta reverse. Using immunoSEQ multiplex PCR, the repertoire was profiled, and TCRdb retains in-frame clones only, with some absent. The sample contains 210,000 or so clones, 60% to 85% of which appear only once. This TCR came from a man aged 40-50 years in good health and CMV-seronegative. The specimen sequenced was PBMCs.

CDR3 region: CASSYGMWRGYTF. The CDR3 nucleotides read TGTGCCAGCAGTTACGGCATGTGGCGGGGCTACACCTTC. The V and J genes are TRBV6-5 and TRBJ1-2; D gene unclear. V lost 2 bases and J lost 8, with 12 bases in between. Germline loops: CDR1 MNHEY, CDR2 SVGAGI. The CDR3 spans 13 residues.